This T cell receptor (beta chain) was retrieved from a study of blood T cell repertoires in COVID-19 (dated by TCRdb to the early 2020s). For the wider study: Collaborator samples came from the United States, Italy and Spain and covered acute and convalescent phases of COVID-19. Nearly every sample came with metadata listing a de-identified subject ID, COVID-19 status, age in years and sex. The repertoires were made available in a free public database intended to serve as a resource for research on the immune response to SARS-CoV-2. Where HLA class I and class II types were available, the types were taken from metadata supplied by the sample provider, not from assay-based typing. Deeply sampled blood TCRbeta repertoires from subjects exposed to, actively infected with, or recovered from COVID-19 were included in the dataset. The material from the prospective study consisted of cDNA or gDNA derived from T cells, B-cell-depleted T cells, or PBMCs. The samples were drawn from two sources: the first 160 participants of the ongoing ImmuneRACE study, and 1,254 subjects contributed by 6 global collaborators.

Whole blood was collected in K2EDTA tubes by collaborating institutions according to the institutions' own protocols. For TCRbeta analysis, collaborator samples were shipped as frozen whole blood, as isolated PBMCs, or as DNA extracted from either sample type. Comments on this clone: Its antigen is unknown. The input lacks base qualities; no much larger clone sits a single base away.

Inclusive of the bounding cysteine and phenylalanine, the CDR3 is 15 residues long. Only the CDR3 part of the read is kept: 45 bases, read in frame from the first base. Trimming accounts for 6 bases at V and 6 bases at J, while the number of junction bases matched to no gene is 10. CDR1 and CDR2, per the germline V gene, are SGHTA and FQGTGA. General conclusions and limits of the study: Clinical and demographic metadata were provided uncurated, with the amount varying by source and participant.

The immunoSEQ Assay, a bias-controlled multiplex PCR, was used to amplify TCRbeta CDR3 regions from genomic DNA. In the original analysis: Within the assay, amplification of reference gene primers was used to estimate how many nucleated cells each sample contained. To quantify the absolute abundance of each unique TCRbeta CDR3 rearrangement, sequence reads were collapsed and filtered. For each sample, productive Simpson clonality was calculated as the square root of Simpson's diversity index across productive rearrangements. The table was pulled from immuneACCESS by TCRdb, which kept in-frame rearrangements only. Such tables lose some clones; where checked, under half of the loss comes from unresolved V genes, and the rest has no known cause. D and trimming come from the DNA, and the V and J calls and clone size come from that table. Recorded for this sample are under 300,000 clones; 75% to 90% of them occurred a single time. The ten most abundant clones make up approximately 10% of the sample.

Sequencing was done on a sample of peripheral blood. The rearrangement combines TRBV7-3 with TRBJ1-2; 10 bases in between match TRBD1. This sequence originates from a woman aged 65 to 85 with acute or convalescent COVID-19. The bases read TGTGCCAGCAGTCTTACGGGACAGGGGACGAATGGCTACACCTTC. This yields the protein CASSLTGQGTNGYTF.